The sequence of this T cell receptor (beta chain) was determined in a study of blood T cell repertoires in COVID-19. Germline lookup yields CDR1 GTSNPN and CDR2 SVGIG (reference sequence). This CDR3 spans 16 amino acids. V lost 4 bases to trimming and J lost 6 bases, with 19 bases between them. Using immunoSEQ multiplex PCR, the repertoire was profiled, and TCRdb retains in-frame clones only, with some absent. The data hold around 200,000 clones, with about nine tenths observed a single time. In this sample, this clone turned up many times. The material sequenced was peripheral blood. The receptor comes from a man in his 70s with active or convalescent COVID-19. This chain uses TRBV30 with TRBJ1-6; D not resolved. CDR3 in amino acids: CAWTLGVLQSNSPLHF. In nucleotides, the CDR3 is TGTGCCTGGACCCTCGGGGTACTTCAGAGTAATTCACCCCTCCACTTT.